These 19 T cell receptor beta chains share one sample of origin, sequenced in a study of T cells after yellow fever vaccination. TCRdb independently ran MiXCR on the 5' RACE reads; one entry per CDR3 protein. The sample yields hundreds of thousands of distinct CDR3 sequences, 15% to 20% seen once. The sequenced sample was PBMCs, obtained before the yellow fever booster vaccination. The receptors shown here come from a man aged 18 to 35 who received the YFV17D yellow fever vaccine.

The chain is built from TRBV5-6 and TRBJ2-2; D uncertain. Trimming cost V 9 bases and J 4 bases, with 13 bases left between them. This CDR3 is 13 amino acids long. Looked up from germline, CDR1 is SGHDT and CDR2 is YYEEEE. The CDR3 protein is CAMANGVTGELFF. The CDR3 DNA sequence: TGTGCCATGGCGAATGGAGTCACCGGGGAGCTGTTTTTT.

The CDR3 bases are TGTGCCAGCAGGCTAGCGGGGGGGTCAGAGACCCAGTACTTC. This translates into CASRLAGGSETQYF. The gene calls are TRBV12-3 or TRBV12-4 and TRBJ2-5; TRBD2 matches 12 bases. This CDR3 is 14 amino acids long. With 6 bases clipped from V and 4 bases from J, the junction kept 3 bases outside the gene matches.

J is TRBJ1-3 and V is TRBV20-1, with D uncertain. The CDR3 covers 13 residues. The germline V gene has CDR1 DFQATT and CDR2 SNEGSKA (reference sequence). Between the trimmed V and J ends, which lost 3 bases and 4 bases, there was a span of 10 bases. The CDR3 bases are TGCAGTGCTAGTGTACACGGCGGAAACACCATATATTTT. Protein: CSASVHGGNTIYF.

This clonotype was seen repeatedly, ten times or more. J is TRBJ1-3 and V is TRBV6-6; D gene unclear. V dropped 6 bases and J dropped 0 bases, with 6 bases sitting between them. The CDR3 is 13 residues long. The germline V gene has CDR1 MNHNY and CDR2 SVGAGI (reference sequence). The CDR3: CASSPRSGNTIYF. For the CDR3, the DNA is TGTGCCAGCAGCCCACGCTCTGGAAACACCATATATTTT.

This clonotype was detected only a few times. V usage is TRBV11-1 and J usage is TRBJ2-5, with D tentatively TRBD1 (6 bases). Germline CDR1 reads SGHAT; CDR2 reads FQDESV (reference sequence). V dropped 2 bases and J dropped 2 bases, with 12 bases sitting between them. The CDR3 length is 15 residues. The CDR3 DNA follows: TGTGCCAGCAGCTTAAAAACAGGGCGTCAAGAGACCCAGTACTTC. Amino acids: CASSLKTGRQETQYF.

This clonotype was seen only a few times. CDR3: CSTTPPGNYGYTF. CDR3 in DNA: TGCAGCACCACCCCCCCAGGGAACTATGGCTACACCTTC. The rearrangement uses TRBV29-1 and TRBJ1-2, with TRBD1 as a possible D gene (5 bases). Per germline, CDR1 SQVTM and CDR2 ANQGSEA. V was shortened by 8 bases and J by 2 bases, with 15 bases between the two germline ends. This CDR3 is 13 amino acids long. Variable domain in full (rest from reference TRBV29-1 and TRBJ1-2): SAVISQKPSRDICQRGTSLTIQCQVDSQVTMMFWYRQQPGQSLTLIATANQGSEATYESGFVIDKFPISRPNLTFSTLTVSNMSPEDSSIYLCSTTPPGNYGYTFGSGTRLTVV.

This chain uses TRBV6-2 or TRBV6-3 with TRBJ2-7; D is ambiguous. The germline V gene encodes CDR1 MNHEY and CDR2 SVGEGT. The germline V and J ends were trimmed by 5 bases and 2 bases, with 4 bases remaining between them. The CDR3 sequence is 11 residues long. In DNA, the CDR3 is TGTGCCAGCAGTCATACCTACGAGCAGTACTTC. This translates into CASSHTYEQYF.

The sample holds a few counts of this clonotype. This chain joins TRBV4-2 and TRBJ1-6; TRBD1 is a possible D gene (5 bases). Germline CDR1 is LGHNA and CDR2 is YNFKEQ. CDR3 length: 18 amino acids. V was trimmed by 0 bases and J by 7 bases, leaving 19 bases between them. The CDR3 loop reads CASSQDMTGPTRNSPLHF. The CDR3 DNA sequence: TGTGCCAGCAGCCAAGACATGACGGGGCCGACAAGGAATTCACCCCTCCACTTT.

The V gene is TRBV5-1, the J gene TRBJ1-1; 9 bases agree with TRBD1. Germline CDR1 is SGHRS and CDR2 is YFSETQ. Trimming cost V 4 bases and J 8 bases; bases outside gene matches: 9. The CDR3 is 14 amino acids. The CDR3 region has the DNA TGCGCCAGCAGCCCCCGGACAGGGGAGGGAGAAGCTTTCTTT. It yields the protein CASSPRTGEGEAFF.

For the CDR3, the DNA is TGTGCCAGCTCCACAGGGGCCCATTCACCCCTCCACTTT. Amino acids: CASSTGAHSPLHF. The rearrangement links TRBV18 to TRBJ1-6, with 7 bases that match TRBD1. The V gene's germline CDR1 is KGHSH and CDR2 LQKENI. With 6 bases clipped from V and 8 bases from J, the junction kept 4 bases outside the gene matches. This CDR3 is built from 13 residues.

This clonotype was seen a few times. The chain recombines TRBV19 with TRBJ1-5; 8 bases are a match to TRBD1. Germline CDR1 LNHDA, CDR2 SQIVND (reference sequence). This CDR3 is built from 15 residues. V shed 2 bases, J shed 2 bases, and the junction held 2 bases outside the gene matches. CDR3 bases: TGTGCCAGTAGTATACCGACAGGGGGCAATCAGCCCCAGCATTTT. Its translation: CASSIPTGGNQPQHF.

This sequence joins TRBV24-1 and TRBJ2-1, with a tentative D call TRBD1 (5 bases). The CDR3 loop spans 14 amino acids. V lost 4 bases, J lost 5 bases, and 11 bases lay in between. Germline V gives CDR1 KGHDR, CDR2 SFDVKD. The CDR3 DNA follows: TGTGCCACCAGTGACTTTGGACAACACAATGAGCAGTTCTTC. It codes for CATSDFGQHNEQFF.

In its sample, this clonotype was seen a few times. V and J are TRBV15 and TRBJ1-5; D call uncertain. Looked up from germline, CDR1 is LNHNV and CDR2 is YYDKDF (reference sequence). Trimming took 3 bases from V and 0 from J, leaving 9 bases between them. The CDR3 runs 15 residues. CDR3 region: CATSRGSYSNQPQHF. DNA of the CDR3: TGTGCCACCAGCAGGGGCAGCTATAGCAATCAGCCCCAGCATTTT. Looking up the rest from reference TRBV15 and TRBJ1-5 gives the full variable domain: DAMVIQNPRYQVTQFGKPVTLSCSQTLNHNVMYWYQQKSSQAPKLLFHYYDKDFNNEADTPDNFQSRRPNTSFCFLDIRSPGLGDTAMYLCATSRGSYSNQPQHFGDGTRLSIL.

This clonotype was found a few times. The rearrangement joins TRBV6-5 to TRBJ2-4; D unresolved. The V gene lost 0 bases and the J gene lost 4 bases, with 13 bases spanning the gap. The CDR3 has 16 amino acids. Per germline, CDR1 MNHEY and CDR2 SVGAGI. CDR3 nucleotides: TGTGCCAGCAGTTACTCACCCGTCGGGCCGAAAAACATTCAGTACTTC. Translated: CASSYSPVGPKNIQYF.

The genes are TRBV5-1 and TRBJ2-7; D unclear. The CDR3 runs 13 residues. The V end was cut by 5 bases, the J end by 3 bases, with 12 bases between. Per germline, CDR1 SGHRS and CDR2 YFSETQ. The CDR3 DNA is TGCGCCAGCAGTCGGACGGATTTCTACGAGCAGTACTTC. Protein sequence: CASSRTDFYEQYF.

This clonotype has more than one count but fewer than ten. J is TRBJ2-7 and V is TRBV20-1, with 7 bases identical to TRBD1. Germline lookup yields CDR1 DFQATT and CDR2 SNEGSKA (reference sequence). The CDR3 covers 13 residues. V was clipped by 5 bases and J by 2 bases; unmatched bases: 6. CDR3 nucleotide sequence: TGCAGTGCTTCTCCGGGACAGACCTACGAGCAGTACTTC. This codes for CSASPGQTYEQYF.

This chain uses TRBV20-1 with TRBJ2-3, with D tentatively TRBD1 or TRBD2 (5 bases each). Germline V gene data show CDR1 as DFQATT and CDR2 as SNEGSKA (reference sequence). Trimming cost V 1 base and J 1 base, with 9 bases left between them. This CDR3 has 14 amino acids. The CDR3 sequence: CSARVVGRTDTQYF. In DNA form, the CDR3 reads TGCAGTGCTAGAGTCGTGGGACGCACAGATACGCAGTATTTT.

The CDR3 region is CSVEGGLAGEQYF. For the CDR3, the DNA is TGCAGCGTTGAAGGTGGACTAGCAGGCGAGCAGTACTTC. The genes are TRBV29-1 and TRBJ2-7, with 8 bases fitting TRBD2. V shed 1 base, J shed 6 bases, and the junction held 5 bases outside the gene matches. Germline V lookup: CDR1 SQVTM, CDR2 ANQGSEA. This CDR3 spans 13 amino acids.

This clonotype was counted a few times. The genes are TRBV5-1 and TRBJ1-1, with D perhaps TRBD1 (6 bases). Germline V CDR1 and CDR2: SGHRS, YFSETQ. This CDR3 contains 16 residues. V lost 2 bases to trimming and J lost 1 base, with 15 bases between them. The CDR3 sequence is CASSFGGGTTNTEAFF. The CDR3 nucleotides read TGCGCCAGCAGCTTCGGAGGGGGGACCACGAACACTGAAGCTTTCTTT.